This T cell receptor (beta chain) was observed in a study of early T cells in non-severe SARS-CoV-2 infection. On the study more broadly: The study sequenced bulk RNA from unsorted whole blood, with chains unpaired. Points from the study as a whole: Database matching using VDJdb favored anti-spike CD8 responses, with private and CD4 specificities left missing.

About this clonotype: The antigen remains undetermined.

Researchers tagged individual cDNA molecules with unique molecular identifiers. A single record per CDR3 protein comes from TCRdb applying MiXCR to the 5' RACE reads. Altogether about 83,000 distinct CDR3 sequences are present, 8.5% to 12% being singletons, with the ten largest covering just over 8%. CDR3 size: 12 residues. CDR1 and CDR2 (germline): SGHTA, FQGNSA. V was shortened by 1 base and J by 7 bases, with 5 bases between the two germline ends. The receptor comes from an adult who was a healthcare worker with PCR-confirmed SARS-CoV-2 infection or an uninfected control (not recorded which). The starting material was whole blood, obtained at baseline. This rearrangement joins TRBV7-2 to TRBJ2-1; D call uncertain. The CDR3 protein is CASSLVANEQFF. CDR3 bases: TGTGCCAGCAGCTTAGTTGCGAATGAGCAGTTCTTC.